Sequencing of this T cell receptor beta chain was carried out in a study of cytomegalovirus exposure and HLA in healthy donors. General study points: In vitro assays verified that three CMV-associated chains recognized CMV antigens specifically. Researchers counted roughly 160 TCR beta chains as cytomegalovirus-associated. The classifier was said to identify cytomegalovirus status with high specificity and sensitivity. According to a subsequent analysis, TCR clusters from the first cohort were inclined to appear together in the 110 or so validation repertoires.

V gave up 5 bases and J gave up 3 bases; unmatched junction bases: 12. The V gene's germline CDR1 is ENHRY and CDR2 SYGVKD. The CDR3 has 16 residues. The assay was immunoSEQ multiplex PCR, and TCRdb's table has in-frame clones only and misses some. The table has 130,000 to 150,000 clones, roughly nine tenths seen once. Notes on this clone: Its target is not known.

The TCR originated in a young woman in good health and CMV-seropositive. Input material: PBMCs. V and J are TRBV10-3 and TRBJ1-1, with 7 bases lining up with TRBD1. DNA for the CDR3: TGTGCCATCAGTCCCGAACTAGACAGGGAAGACACTGAAGCTTTCTTT. This sequence encodes CAISPELDREDTEAFF.